The rows below give T cell receptor beta chains drawn from one sample of a study of blood T cell repertoires in COVID-19. Here immunoSEQ multiplex PCR was the method, and the copy in TCRdb shows in-frame clones only, minus some. The sample carries roughly 200,000 clones, approximately 85% recorded once. The source material was peripheral blood. The receptor set was obtained from a man between 60 and 75 years old with acute or convalescent COVID-19. The CDR3 runs from the conserved cysteine through the conserved F or W. The D gene is left open where the match is weak. Rows give clone size only sometimes, using once, few, many, or a class for an expanded clone.

d_gene	j_gene	abundance	v_gene	CDR3aa	CDR3nt
TRBD2	TRBJ2-3	NA	TRBV5-1	CASIAIPGLLTDTQYF	TGCGCCAGCATAGCCATTCCGGGACTACTCACAGATACGCAGTATTTT
NA	TRBJ2-1	NA	TRBV3-1/TRBV3-2	CASSQGRGYNEQFF	TGTGCCAGCAGCCAAGGTCGGGGCTACAATGAGCAGTTCTTC
TRBD2	TRBJ2-1	NA	TRBV10-3	CAIKRVSSGGEQFF	TGTGCCATCAAGAGGGTCTCCTCGGGGGGTGAGCAGTTCTTC
TRBD1	TRBJ1-2	NA	TRBV5-1	CASSFWTGGEDGYTF	TGCGCCAGCAGCTTCTGGACAGGAGGGGAAGATGGCTACACCTTC
TRBD2	TRBJ2-2	few	TRBV5-1	CASSPSGMGTGELFF	TGCGCCAGCAGCCCTAGCGGGATGGGCACCGGGGAGCTGTTTTTT
TRBD1	TRBJ2-1	NA	TRBV5-6	CASSGRGQGRNEQFF	TGTGCCAGCAGCGGGAGGGGACAGGGGAGAAATGAGCAGTTCTTC
TRBD1	TRBJ2-5	NA	TRBV10-3	CAISVGQGEGETQYF	TGTGCCATCAGTGTCGGACAGGGCGAGGGTGAGACCCAGTACTTC
TRBD1	TRBJ1-5	NA	TRBV18	CASSGQGPYSNQPQHF	TGTGCCAGCTCCGGACAGGGACCCTATAGCAATCAGCCCCAGCATTTT
NA	TRBJ1-1	NA	TRBV7-3	CASSLMAGANTEAFF	TGTGCCAGCAGCTTAATGGCAGGGGCCAACACTGAAGCTTTCTTT
NA	TRBJ2-7	NA	TRBV10-3	CAIRVAGDGYEQYF	TGTGCCATCAGGGTTGCAGGGGATGGATACGAGCAGTACTTC
NA	TRBJ2-1	NA	TRBV10-3	CAISESRQGYEQFF	TGTGCCATCAGTGAGTCGAGGCAGGGATACGAGCAGTTCTTC
NA	TRBJ2-5	NA	TRBV10-3	CAISEGAGQETQYF	TGTGCCATCAGTGAGGGGGCGGGGCAAGAGACCCAGTACTTC
NA	TRBJ2-2	NA	TRBV6-1	CASSERQGRARYTGELFF	TGTGCCAGCAGTGAAAGGCAGGGCCGCGCGAGGTACACCGGGGAGCTGTTTTTT
TRBD1	TRBJ2-2	NA	TRBV6-6	CASSSWDRVSGELFF	TGTGCCAGCAGTTCCTGGGACAGGGTTAGCGGGGAGCTGTTTTTT
TRBD1	TRBJ2-7	NA	TRBV28	CASSSPGQGPYEQYF	TGTGCCAGCAGTTCCCCGGGACAGGGCCCCTACGAGCAGTACTTC
NA	TRBJ1-1	NA	TRBV7-6	CASSPQGSGTEAFF	TGTGCCAGCAGCCCCCAGGGGTCAGGCACTGAAGCTTTCTTT